This T cell receptor (beta chain) was captured in a study of T cell changes during pregnancy in multiple sclerosis. Here immunoSEQ multiplex PCR was the method, and the copy in TCRdb shows in-frame clones only, minus some. Of about 50,000 clones in the sample, approximately 92% were seen once. Sequencing was performed on CD4+ T cells from peripheral blood mononuclear cells, taken in the third trimester of pregnancy. The receptor's source is a female donor with multiple sclerosis, enrolled in a pregnancy study.

The CDR3 sequence: CASSPDQGAEAFF. The CDR3 DNA is TGTGCCAGCTCACCGGACCAGGGCGCTGAAGCTTTCTTT. The rearrangement links TRBV18 to TRBJ1-1; weak D call: TRBD1 (5 bases). Trimming pared 3 bases from V and 6 bases from J, leaving 11 bases between. CDR3 size: 13 residues. The germline CDR1 and CDR2 sequences are KGHSH and LQKENI.